The 24 T cell receptor beta chains below come from one sample, sequenced in a study of T cell clones after liver transplantation (dated by TCRdb to between 2017 and 2020). The library was obtained by the immunoSEQ multiplex PCR assay. TCRdb's version of the immuneACCESS table is confined to in-frame rearrangements and falls short of the full clone set. An unresolved V gene accounts for under half of the shortfall where checked; the remainder is of unknown origin. The sample table shows some 120,000 clones, and about nine tenths are seen once. The top ten clonotypes cover 0.83% of the sample. This specimen was CD4+ T cells from blood, taken 12 months after liver transplant. These receptors all stem from a human patient who received a liver transplant. Following a transplant, a fraction of the T cells may be traceable to the graft donor.

This clone appeared a few times. The chain is built from TRBV10-1 and TRBJ2-5; 14 bases map to TRBD2. Trimming took 3 bases from V and 1 from J; bases not matched to a gene: 13. Per the germline V gene, CDR1 is WNHNN and CDR2 is SYGVQD (reference sequence). This CDR3 is 20 amino acids long. CDR3 residues: CASSEGIARTSGRIQETQYF. DNA for the CDR3: TGCGCCAGCAGTGAAGGGATCGCCCGGACTAGCGGGAGGATCCAAGAGACCCAGTACTTC.

This chain uses TRBV2 with TRBJ2-1; no reliable D call. Trimming took off 4 bases at V and 8 bases at J, with 18 bases between the two ends. CDR3 length equals 15 residues. The germline V gene encodes CDR1 SNHLY and CDR2 FYNNEI. This CDR3 reads CASSVRPQVRDEQFF. As DNA, the CDR3 is TGTGCCAGCAGTGTGAGGCCCCAGGTGCGTGATGAGCAGTTCTTC.

This sequence joins TRBV7-9 and TRBJ1-5; D may be TRBD1 (5 bases). Trimming took off 1 base at V and 2 bases at J, with 9 bases between the two ends. The CDR3 runs 15 residues. The germline V gene has CDR1 SEHNR and CDR2 FQNEAQ (reference sequence). CDR3 loop: CASSLVGRGNQPQHF. Here the CDR3 DNA reads TGTGCCAGCAGCTTAGTAGGCAGGGGCAATCAGCCCCAGCATTTT.

This chain links TRBV4-1 with TRBJ2-6; no reliable D call. The CDR3 has 16 residues. Looked up from germline, CDR1 is MGHRA and CDR2 is YSYEKL. Deletions cut 0 bases from V and 0 bases from J, with 6 bases between. CDR3 sequence (DNA): TGCGCCAGCAGCCAAGATCACTTCTCTGGGGCCAACGTCCTGACTTTC. This encodes CASSQDHFSGANVLTF.

The chain links TRBV2 to TRBJ1-5; D unclear. CDR3 size: 15 residues. Germline loops: CDR1 SNHLY, CDR2 FYNNEI. Between the trimmed V and J ends, which lost 2 bases and 2 bases, there was a span of 10 bases. The CDR3 protein is CASSERVSGNQPQHF. The CDR3 DNA reads TGTGCCAGCAGTGAAAGGGTTTCGGGCAATCAGCCCCAGCATTTT.

The rearrangement uses TRBV19 and TRBJ2-7, with D perhaps matching TRBD2 (6 bases). CDR1 is LNHDA, CDR2 SQIVND, per germline (reference sequence). V was cut by 3 bases and J by 2 bases, with 11 bases left in between. The CDR3 sequence is 14 residues long. The CDR3 DNA is TGTGCCAGTAGTATGAGGGGAGGAACCTACGAGCAGTACTTC. This sequence encodes CASSMRGGTYEQYF.

The rearrangement links TRBV5-1 to TRBJ2-2; D gene uncertain. Germline CDR1 reads SGHRS; CDR2 reads YFSETQ. Deletions cut 0 bases from V and 6 bases from J, with 15 bases between. This CDR3 has 16 residues. CDR3 nucleotide sequence: TGCGCCAGCAGCTTGGCTGGAATAAGTAGGGCCGGGGAGCTGTTTTTT. This sequence encodes CASSLAGISRAGELFF.

This clone has a single count. The chain links TRBV6-1 to TRBJ2-1; 9 bases map to TRBD1. This CDR3 spans 15 amino acids. Germline CDR1 MNHNS, CDR2 SASEGT. Trimming removed 6 bases from V and 5 bases from J; junction bases left unmatched: 8. CDR3 coding DNA: TGTGCCAGCAGAGGACCGGGACAGGGACACAATGAGCAGTTCTTC. Translation gives CASRGPGQGHNEQFF.

This chain links TRBV2 with TRBJ2-7; no definite D call. From germline, CDR1 is SNHLY and CDR2 FYNNEI. V lost 4 bases to trimming and J lost 2 bases, with 9 bases between them. The CDR3 runs 13 residues. The CDR3 region is CASSGTIPYEQYF. The DNA of the CDR3 is TGTGCCAGCAGTGGTACCATTCCCTACGAGCAGTACTTC.

The CDR3 protein is CASVRTGDIYEQYF. The CDR3 DNA sequence: TGCGCCAGCGTCAGGACAGGGGACATCTACGAGCAGTACTTC. The rearrangement joins TRBV10-2 to TRBJ2-7, with TRBD1 matching 9 bases. The V and J ends lost 8 bases and 3 bases, in that order; junction bases with no gene match: 8. The CDR3 is 14 amino acids. Germline V gene data show CDR1 as WSHSY and CDR2 as SAAADI.

The count of this clone is one. The chain has TRBV2 and TRBJ1-1, with D hard to call. The CDR3 extends over 13 amino acids. V shed 5 bases and J shed 0 bases, with 7 bases lying between them. CDR1 is SNHLY and CDR2 is FYNNEI in the germline V gene. The CDR3 DNA follows: TGTGCCAGCAGTCGGAATATGAACACTGAAGCTTTCTTT. Translated, it gives CASSRNMNTEAFF.

The chain links TRBV27 to TRBJ2-7, with D perhaps TRBD1 (5 bases). Trimming took off 7 bases at V and 7 bases at J, with 20 bases between the two ends. The CDR3 has 14 amino acids. Germline-derived CDR1 and CDR2 are MNHEY and SMNVEV (reference sequence). CDR3 loop: CASKGWGSPSEQYF. CDR3 bases: TGTGCCAGCAAGGGGTGGGGCAGTCCTTCGGAGCAGTACTTC.

The chain combines TRBV9 with TRBJ2-7; 7 bases align to TRBD1. J was trimmed by 2 bases and V by 3 bases; bases with no gene match: 5. The CDR3 is 14 residues long. The germline CDR1 and CDR2 sequences are SGDLS and YYNGEE. The CDR3 DNA reads TGTGCCAGCAGCGAGGGGGCAGCCCCCTACGAGCAGTACTTC. As protein: CASSEGAAPYEQYF.

This rearrangement joins TRBV28 to TRBJ1-5; D unclear. The CDR3 has 15 amino acids. Germline V lookup: CDR1 MDHEN, CDR2 SYDVKM. V gave up 1 base and J gave up 0 bases, with 7 bases separating them. The CDR3 DNA reads TGTGCCAGCAGTTTATCGGGGAGTAGCAATCAGCCCCAGCATTTT. Translated: CASSLSGSSNQPQHF.

This clone was seen at least ten times. V gene TRBV19 combines with J gene TRBJ1-2; the D gene is possibly TRBD1 (5 bases). The germline gives CDR1 LNHDA, CDR2 SQIVND (reference sequence). The CDR3 loop spans 15 amino acids. V was pared by 7 bases and J by 0 bases, with 15 bases between. In nucleotides, the CDR3 is TGTGCCAGTACCGATCGGGAGGGACCTAACTATGGCTACACCTTC. The encoded protein is CASTDREGPNYGYTF.

The chain uses TRBV7-9 and TRBJ2-7; 8 bases are a match to TRBD2. The trim removed 7 bases at V and 4 bases at J, leaving 12 bases unmatched. Germline CDR1 is SEHNR and CDR2 is FQNEAQ (reference sequence). CDR3 length: 15 amino acids. In DNA, the CDR3 is TGTGCCAGCACCCCACCGGGACTAGGACGATACGAGCAGTACTTC. Translation gives CASTPPGLGRYEQYF.

V usage is TRBV28 and J usage is TRBJ1-1; D remains ambiguous. Trimming took off 3 bases at V and 0 bases at J, with 8 bases between the two ends. This CDR3 is 14 amino acids long. Looked up from germline, CDR1 is MDHEN and CDR2 is SYDVKM. CDR3 sequence reads: CASSLTSLNTEAFF. DNA for the CDR3: TGTGCCAGCAGTTTGACCAGTTTGAACACTGAAGCTTTCTTT.

This clone was seen just once. The rearrangement joins TRBV11-3 to TRBJ2-5; 7 bases match TRBD1. The CDR3 has 14 amino acids. After removal of 2 bases from V and 5 bases from J, the junction contained 5 bases not matched to a gene. Germline CDR1 and CDR2: SGHNT and YENEEA. The CDR3 region is CASSLTTGLETQYF. CDR3 bases: TGTGCCAGCAGCTTAACGACAGGGTTGGAGACCCAGTACTTC. Drawing the rest from reference TRBV11-3 and TRBJ2-5, the complete variable domain is EAGVVQSPRYKIIEKKQPVAFWCNPISGHNTLYWYLQNLGQGPELLIRYENEEAVDDSQLPKDRFSAERLKGVDSTLKIQPAELGDSAVYLCASSLTTGLETQYFGPGTRLLVL.

V usage is TRBV7-9 and J usage is TRBJ2-1; 8 bases fit TRBD2. The CDR3 is 15 residues long. V lost 1 base, J lost 7 bases, and 6 bases stayed unmatched. CDR1 is SEHNR and CDR2 is FQNEAQ in the germline V gene (reference sequence). This CDR3 reads CASSLGTSLGNEQFF. CDR3 DNA: TGTGCCAGCAGCTTAGGGACTAGCTTAGGGAATGAGCAGTTCTTC.

The chain has TRBV11-2 and TRBJ1-1; D might be TRBD1 (5 bases). The CDR3 covers 14 residues. Trimming left V 5 bases short and J 2 bases short, with 12 bases between. Germline V gene data show CDR1 as SGHAT and CDR2 as FQNNGV. CDR3 coding DNA: TGTGCCAGCAGCCCCTCGACAGTCAACACTGAAGCTTTCTTT. This translates into CASSPSTVNTEAFF.

This sequence joins TRBV7-9 and TRBJ1-2, with TRBD1 matching over 8 bases. Germline-derived CDR1 and CDR2 are SEHNR and FQNEAQ (reference sequence). This CDR3 is 14 amino acids long. J gave up 7 bases and V 5 bases, and 9 bases lay outside the gene matches. The CDR3 sequence: CASSPRDRTAGYTF. CDR3 nucleotide sequence: TGTGCCAGCAGCCCACGGGACAGGACAGCTGGCTACACCTTC.

To note about this clone: An end of the junction differs from the germline gene, which may be a read error. V is TRBV7-7 and J is TRBJ2-5; a possible D gene is TRBD1 (6 bases). CDR3 length equals 15 residues. The V gene's germline CDR1 is SSHAT and CDR2 FNYEAQ (reference sequence). The chain's CDR3 is CASSEGQSTFETQYF. Here the CDR3 DNA reads TGTGCTAGCAGCGAAGGACAGAGTACTTTCGAGACCCAGTACTTC.

The V gene is TRBV28, the J gene TRBJ1-4, with TRBD1 matching 11 bases. The CDR3 covers 14 residues. Germline V gene data show CDR1 as MDHEN and CDR2 as SYDVKM. V was clipped by 6 bases and J by 4 bases; unmatched bases: 1. CDR3 loop: CASRGQGGNEKLFF. CDR3 in DNA: TGTGCCAGCAGGGGACAGGGGGGTAATGAAAAACTGTTTTTT.

The rearrangement links TRBV19 to TRBJ1-2, with TRBD1 identical over 10 bases. The V gene's germline CDR1 is LNHDA and CDR2 SQIVND (reference sequence). The J segment lost 4 bases and the V segment lost 4 bases, leaving 3 bases of the junction unmatched. This CDR3 has 14 amino acids. The chain's CDR3 is CASSNRDRGYGYTF. As DNA, the CDR3 is TGTGCCAGTAGTAACCGGGACAGGGGCTATGGCTACACCTTC.